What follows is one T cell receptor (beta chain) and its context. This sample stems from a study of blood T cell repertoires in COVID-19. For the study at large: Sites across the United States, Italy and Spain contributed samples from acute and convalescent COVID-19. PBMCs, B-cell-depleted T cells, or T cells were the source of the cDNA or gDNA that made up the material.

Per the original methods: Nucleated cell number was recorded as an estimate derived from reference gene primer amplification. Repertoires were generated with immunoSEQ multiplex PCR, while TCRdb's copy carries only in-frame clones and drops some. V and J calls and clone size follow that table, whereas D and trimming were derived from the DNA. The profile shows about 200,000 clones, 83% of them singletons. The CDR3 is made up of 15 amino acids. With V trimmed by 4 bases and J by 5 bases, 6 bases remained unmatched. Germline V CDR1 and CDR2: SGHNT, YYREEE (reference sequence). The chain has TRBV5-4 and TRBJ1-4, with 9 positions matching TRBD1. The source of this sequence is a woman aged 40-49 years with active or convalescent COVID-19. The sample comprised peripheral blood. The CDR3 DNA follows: TGTGCCAGCAGCGCGCCCGGGACAGGGAATGAAAAACTGTTTTTT. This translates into CASSAPGTGNEKLFF.